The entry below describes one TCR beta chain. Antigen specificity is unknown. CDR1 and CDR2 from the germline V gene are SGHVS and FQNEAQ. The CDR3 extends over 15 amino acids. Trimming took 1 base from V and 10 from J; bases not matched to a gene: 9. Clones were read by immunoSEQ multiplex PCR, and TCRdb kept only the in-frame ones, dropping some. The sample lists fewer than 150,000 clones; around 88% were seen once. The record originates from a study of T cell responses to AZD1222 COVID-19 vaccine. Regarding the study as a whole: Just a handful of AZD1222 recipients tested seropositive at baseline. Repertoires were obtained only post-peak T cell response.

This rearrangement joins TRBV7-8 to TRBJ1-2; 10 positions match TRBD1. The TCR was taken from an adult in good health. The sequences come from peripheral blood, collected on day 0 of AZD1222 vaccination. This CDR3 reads CASSLGAGTGVTYTF. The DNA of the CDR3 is TGTGCCAGCAGCTTAGGGGCCGGGACAGGGGTCACCTACACCTTC.